The sequence of this T cell receptor beta chain was determined in a study of monozygotic twins with inflammatory bowel disease. Comment on this clonotype: The target antigen is unknown.

For every TCR library, about 3,400 ng of total RNA was used. TCRdb re-called the 5' RACE reads; every CDR3 protein appears as one record, without DNA. The sample shows more than 110,000 distinct CDR3 sequences, and around 1.2% sits with its ten largest clones. Study results and caveats: Sharing of clonotypes with others was lower in IBD patients than in healthy twins, and this was especially so with disease activity. Differing immunosuppressive treatments may have added variability to patient repertoires.

There are 15 residues in the CDR3. In germline, CDR1 is SGHRS, CDR2 YFSETQ. The sequenced sample was blood. The chain employs TRBV5-1 and TRBJ1-4; the D gene TCRdb calls, TRBD1, cannot be checked with no DNA. The receptor was derived from a human donor with ulcerative colitis or Crohn's disease, or a healthy co-twin of an affected twin (not recorded which). The CDR3 here is CASSLGQGPNEKLFF. The full variable domain, completed using reference TRBV5-1 and TRBJ1-4, is KAGVTQTPRYLIKTRGQQVTLSCSPISGHRSVSWYQQTPGQGLQFLFEYFSETQRNKGNFPGRFSGRQFSNSRSEMNVSTLELGDSALYLCASSLGQGPNEKLFFGSGTQLSVL.